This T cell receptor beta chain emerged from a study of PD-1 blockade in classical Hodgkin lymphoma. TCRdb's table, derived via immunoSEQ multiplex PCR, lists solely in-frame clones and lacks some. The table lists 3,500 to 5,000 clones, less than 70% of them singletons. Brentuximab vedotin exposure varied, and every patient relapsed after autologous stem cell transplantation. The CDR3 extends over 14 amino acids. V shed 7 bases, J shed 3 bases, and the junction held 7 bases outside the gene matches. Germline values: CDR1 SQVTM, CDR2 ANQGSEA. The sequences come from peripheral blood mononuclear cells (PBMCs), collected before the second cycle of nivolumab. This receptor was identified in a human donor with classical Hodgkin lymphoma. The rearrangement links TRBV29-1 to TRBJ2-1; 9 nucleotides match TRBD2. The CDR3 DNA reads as TGCAGCGCCACGACTAGCGGCGACTACAATGAGCAGTTCTTC. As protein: CSATTSGDYNEQFF.